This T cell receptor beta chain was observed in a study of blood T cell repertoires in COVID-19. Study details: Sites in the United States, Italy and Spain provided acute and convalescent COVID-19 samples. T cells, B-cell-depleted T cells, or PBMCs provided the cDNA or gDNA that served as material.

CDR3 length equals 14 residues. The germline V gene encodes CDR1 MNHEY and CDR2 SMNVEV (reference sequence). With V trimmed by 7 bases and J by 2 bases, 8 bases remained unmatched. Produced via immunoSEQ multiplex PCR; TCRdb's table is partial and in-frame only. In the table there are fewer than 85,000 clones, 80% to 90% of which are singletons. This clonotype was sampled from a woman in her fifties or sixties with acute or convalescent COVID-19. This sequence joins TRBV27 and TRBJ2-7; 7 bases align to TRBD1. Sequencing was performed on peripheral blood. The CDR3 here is CASTPGQDPYEQYV. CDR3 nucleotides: TGTGCCAGCACTCCCGGACAGGACCCCTACGAGCAGTACGTC.